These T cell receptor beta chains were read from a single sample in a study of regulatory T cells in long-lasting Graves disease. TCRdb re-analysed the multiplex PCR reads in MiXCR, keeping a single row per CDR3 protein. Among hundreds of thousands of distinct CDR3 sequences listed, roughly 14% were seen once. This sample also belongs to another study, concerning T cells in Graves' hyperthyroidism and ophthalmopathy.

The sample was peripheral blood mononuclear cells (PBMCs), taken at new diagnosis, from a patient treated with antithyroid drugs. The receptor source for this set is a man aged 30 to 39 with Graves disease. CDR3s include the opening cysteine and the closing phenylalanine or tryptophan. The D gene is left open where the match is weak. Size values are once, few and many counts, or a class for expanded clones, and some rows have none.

TGTGCCAGTTGCGGGGGAAATGAAAAACTGTTTTTT	CASCGGNEKLFF	TRBV28	NA	TRBJ1-4	NA
TGCAGTGCTAGGGGGGACGGGTTCGAGCAGTACTTC	CSARGDGFEQYF	TRBV20-1	many	TRBJ2-7	NA
TGTGCCAGCATGAACAGGGATAGGGAAGGGGGCAACTTC	CASMNRDREGGNF	TRBV7-9	many	TRBJ2-1	TRBD1
TGCGCCAGCAGCCCACAGACAGGGGGGTACAATGAGCAGTTCTTC	CASSPQTGGYNEQFF	TRBV5-1	NA	TRBJ2-1	TRBD1
TGTGCCAGCAGTTTAAAGGGCGGAGTAGACATTCAGTACTTC	CASSLKGGVDIQYF	TRBV12-3/TRBV12-4	few	TRBJ2-4	NA
TGTGCCAGCAGCTTACAAGGGACCCAGTACTTC	CASSLQGTQYF	TRBV11-2	many	TRBJ2-5	NA
TGTGCCAGCAGTCAGGCCCCCCAGGGAGGGATGCAGCCCCAGCATTTT	CASSQAPQGGMQPQHF	TRBV6-1	few	TRBJ1-5	NA
TGTGCCAGCAGCGCACTTAGCGGGGCAGGGGAGCAGTTCTTC	CASSALSGAGEQFF	TRBV6-1	few	TRBJ2-1	TRBD2
TGTGCCAGCTCACCACCCGGGGAGGTCGCGCAAGAGACCCAGTACTTC	CASSPPGEVAQETQYF	TRBV18	few	TRBJ2-5	NA
TGTGCTAGCAGCCCTGGACAGGGCACTAGCACAGATACGCAGTATTTT	CASSPGQGTSTDTQYF	TRBV7-7	many	TRBJ2-3	TRBD1
TGTGCCAGCCGAGAACTAGCGGGAGGTTCCTACAATGAGCAGTTCTTC	CASRELAGGSYNEQFF	TRBV6-1	few	TRBJ2-1	TRBD2
TGTGCCAGCAGTATCGACAGTGAAAGCACAGATACGCAGTATTTT	CASSIDSESTDTQYF	TRBV27	many	TRBJ2-3	NA
TGTGCCAGCAGGGAAGGGTTGCGGAATCCACCCCTCCACTTT	CASREGLRNPPLHF	TRBV7-2	few	TRBJ1-6	NA
TGTGCCAGCAGAGAGGGTGCGGACACCGGGGAGCTGTTTTTT	CASREGADTGELFF	TRBV2	many	TRBJ2-2	NA
TGCGCCAGCAGCTTGGCCGGGACAGGGACTAACTATGGCTACACCTTC	CASSLAGTGTNYGYTF	TRBV5-1	many	TRBJ1-2	TRBD1
TGTGCCAGCAGCTCCCCGGGACTATCGTGGGAGCAGTACTTC	CASSSPGLSWEQYF	TRBV7-9	many	TRBJ2-7	TRBD2
TGTGCCAGCAGTGGACCCTTAGGGATCCCGTCCTACAATGAGCAGTTCTTC	CASSGPLGIPSYNEQFF	TRBV2	many	TRBJ2-1	NA
TGTGCCACCCGGACAGGGGGAGTTTCGGAGACCCAGTACTTC	CATRTGGVSETQYF	TRBV5-5	many	TRBJ2-5	TRBD1
TGTGCCAGCAGTGGGGCGCGCCCTAATGAAAAACTGTTTTTT	CASSGARPNEKLFF	TRBV2	NA	TRBJ1-4	NA
TGCAGTGCTAGGGCGGGGAACTATGGCTACACCTTC	CSARAGNYGYTF	TRBV20-1	many	TRBJ1-2	NA
TGCAGTGAACTAGGCCAAGAGACCCAGTACTTC	CSELGQETQYF	TRBV20-1	many	TRBJ2-5	NA
TGTGCCAGCATTGTGACAGCCATGAACACTGAAGCTTTCTTT	CASIVTAMNTEAFF	TRBV6-1	many	TRBJ1-1	NA
TGTGCCAGCAGCCAAGCGGGAGGGTGGTACAATGAGCAGTTCTTC	CASSQAGGWYNEQFF	TRBV4-2	NA	TRBJ2-1	TRBD2
TGCGCCAGCTGGGGGGCGGGAGTGGATGAGCAGTTCTTC	CASWGAGVDEQFF	TRBV5-1	many	TRBJ2-1	NA
TGTGCCAGCAGCCAAGATCGGCGGGAAGCAGGAGATACGCAGTATTTT	CASSQDRREAGDTQYF	TRBV3-1	few	TRBJ2-3	NA
TGCGCCAGCAGTGAGGTAGCGGGAGAGCGGGATACGCAGTATTTT	CASSEVAGERDTQYF	TRBV10-1	many	TRBJ2-3	TRBD2
TGCGCCAGCAGCCAAGATCCTACCCCCTACGAGCAGTACTTC	CASSQDPTPYEQYF	TRBV4-1	NA	TRBJ2-7	NA
TGCAGTGCTAGAGAGATTTCCGGGGGCTCGAATGAGCAGTTCTTC	CSAREISGGSNEQFF	TRBV20-1	many	TRBJ2-1	NA
TGCAGTGCCTACCCCCCGACAGTGAGATCCCTCCACTTT	CSAYPPTVRSLHF	TRBV20-1	few	TRBJ1-6	NA
TGCAGCGTTGAAGTAAGGGGCAGGGCTCAAGAGACCCAGTACTTC	CSVEVRGRAQETQYF	TRBV29-1	NA	TRBJ2-5	NA
TGTGCCAGCAGCCCCGCCGCGGGGACGTTCACCGGGGAGCTGTTTTTT	CASSPAAGTFTGELFF	TRBV12-3/TRBV12-4	many	TRBJ2-2	NA
TGTGCCATCAGCCAGGACAGGGATGAAAAACTGTTTTTT	CAISQDRDEKLFF	TRBV10-3	NA	TRBJ1-4	TRBD1
TGTGCCAGCAGCTCCCTCGGCAGACTAGCCACAGATACGCAGTATTTT	CASSSLGRLATDTQYF	TRBV5-6	many	TRBJ2-3	TRBD2
TGTGCCAGCAGCGTTAGAGGTGAGCAGTTCTTC	CASSVRGEQFF	TRBV3-1	many	TRBJ2-1	NA
TGTGCTAGTGGTTTGGTCGGACAGGGAAATGAAAAACTGTTTTTT	CASGLVGQGNEKLFF	TRBV12-5	many	TRBJ1-4	TRBD1
TGCAGTGCTCAAGGGATAATCGGCAGAGGCTACACCTTC	CSAQGIIGRGYTF	TRBV20-1	many	TRBJ1-2	NA
TGCGCCAGCAGCTCCGGGACAGGCGCCTATGGCTACACCTTC	CASSSGTGAYGYTF	TRBV5-1	many	TRBJ1-2	TRBD1
TGCAGTGCTATGACAGGGACGTCGGGCTATGGCTACACCTTC	CSAMTGTSGYGYTF	TRBV20-1	few	TRBJ1-2	TRBD1
TGTGCCAGCAGTGAAGCCGGGACTAGGGATGGGCAGTTCTTC	CASSEAGTRDGQFF	TRBV6-2/TRBV6-3	NA	TRBJ2-1	TRBD2
TGTGCCAGCAGTTCCGACAAAGAAAAACTGTTTTTT	CASSSDKEKLFF	TRBV2	many	TRBJ1-4	NA
TGTGCCACCAGCAGAGATAAGATAAGACAGGTCGAAAAACTGTTTTTT	CATSRDKIRQVEKLFF	TRBV15	many	TRBJ1-4	NA
TGTGCCAGCAGCTTACTGGGGGGTAGCGCAGATACGCAGTATTTT	CASSLLGGSADTQYF	TRBV7-3	many	TRBJ2-3	NA